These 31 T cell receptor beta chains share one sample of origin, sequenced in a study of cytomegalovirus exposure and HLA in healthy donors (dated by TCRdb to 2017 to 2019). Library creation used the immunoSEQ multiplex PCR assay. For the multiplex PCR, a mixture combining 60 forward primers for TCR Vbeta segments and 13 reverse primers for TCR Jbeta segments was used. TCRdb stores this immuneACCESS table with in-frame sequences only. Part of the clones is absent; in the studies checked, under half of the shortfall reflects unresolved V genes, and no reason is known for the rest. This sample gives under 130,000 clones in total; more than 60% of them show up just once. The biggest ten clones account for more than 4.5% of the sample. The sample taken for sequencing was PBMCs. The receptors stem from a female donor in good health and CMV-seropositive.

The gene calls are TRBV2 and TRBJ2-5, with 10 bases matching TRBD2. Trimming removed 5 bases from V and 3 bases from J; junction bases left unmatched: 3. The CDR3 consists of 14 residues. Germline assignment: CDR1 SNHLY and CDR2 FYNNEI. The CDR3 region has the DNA TGTGCCAGCAGTAGCGGGAGGGGGGAAGAGACCCAGTACTTC. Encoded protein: CASSSGRGEETQYF.

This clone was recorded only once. This CDR3 is CASRGTSGTWAYNEQFF. CDR3 coding DNA: TGTGCCAGCAGGGGGACTAGCGGGACATGGGCCTACAATGAGCAGTTCTTC. This sequence joins TRBV25-1 and TRBJ2-1; TRBD2 matches at 13 bases. The CDR3 loop spans 17 amino acids. Per the germline V gene, CDR1 is MGHDK and CDR2 is SYGVNS. Trimming took 6 bases from V and 2 from J; bases not matched to a gene: 7.

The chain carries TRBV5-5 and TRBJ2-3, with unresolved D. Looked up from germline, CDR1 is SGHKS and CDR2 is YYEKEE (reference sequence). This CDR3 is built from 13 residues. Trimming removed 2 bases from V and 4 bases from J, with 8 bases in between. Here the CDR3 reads CASSLTTSDTQYF. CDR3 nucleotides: TGTGCCAGCAGCTTAACTACGTCAGATACGCAGTATTTT.

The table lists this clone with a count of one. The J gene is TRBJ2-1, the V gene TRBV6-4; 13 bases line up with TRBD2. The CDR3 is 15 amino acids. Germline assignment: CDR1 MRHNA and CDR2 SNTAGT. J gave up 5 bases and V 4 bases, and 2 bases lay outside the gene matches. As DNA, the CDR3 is TGTGCCAGCAGTGCGGGACTAGCGGGGAACAATGAGCAGTTCTTC. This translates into CASSAGLAGNNEQFF.

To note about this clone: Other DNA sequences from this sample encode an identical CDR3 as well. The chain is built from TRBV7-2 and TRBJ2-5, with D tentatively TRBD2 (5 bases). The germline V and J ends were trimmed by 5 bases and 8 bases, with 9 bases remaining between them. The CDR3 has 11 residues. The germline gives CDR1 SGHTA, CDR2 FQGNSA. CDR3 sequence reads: CASSPRETQYF. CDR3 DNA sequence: TGTGCCAGCAGCCCGAGGGAAACCCAGTACTTC.

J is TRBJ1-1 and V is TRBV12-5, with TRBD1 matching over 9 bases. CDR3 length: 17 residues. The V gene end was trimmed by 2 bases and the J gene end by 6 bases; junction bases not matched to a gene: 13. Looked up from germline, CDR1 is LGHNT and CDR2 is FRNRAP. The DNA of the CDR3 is TGTGCTAGTGGTTTGCCCCCGGGACAGGGCTTCTGGGCTGAAGCTTTCTTT. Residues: CASGLPPGQGFWAEAFF.

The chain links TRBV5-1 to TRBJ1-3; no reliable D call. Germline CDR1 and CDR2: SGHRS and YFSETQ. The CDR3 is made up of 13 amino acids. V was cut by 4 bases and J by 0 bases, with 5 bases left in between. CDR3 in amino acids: CASSRSSGNTIYF. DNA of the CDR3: TGCGCCAGCAGCCGGAGCTCTGGAAACACCATATATTTT.

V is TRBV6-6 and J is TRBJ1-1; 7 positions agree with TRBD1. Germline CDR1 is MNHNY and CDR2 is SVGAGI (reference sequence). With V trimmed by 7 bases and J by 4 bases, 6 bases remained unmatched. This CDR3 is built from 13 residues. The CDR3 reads CASNFPGGTEAFF. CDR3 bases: TGTGCCAGCAATTTTCCAGGGGGCACTGAAGCTTTCTTT.

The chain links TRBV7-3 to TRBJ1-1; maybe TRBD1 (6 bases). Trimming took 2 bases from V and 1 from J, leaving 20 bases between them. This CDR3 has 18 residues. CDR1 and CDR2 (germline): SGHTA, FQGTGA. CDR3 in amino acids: CASSLWAIGTPSNTEAFF. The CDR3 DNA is TGTGCCAGCAGCTTATGGGCAATTGGGACACCCTCGAACACTGAAGCTTTCTTT.

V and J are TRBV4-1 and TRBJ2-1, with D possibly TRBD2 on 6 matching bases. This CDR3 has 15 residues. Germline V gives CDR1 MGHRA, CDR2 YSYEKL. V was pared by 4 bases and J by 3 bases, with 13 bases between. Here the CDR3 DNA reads TGCGCCAGCAGCCTACTAGCAGAAATCTACAATGAGCAGTTCTTC. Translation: CASSLLAEIYNEQFF.

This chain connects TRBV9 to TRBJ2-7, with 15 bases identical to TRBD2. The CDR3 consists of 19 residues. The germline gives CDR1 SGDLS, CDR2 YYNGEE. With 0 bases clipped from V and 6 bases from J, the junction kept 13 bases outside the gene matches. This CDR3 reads CASSVGGTSGGPVSFEQYF. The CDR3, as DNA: TGTGCCAGCAGCGTAGGGGGGACTAGCGGGGGGCCGGTCTCTTTCGAGCAGTACTTC.

Here the CDR3 DNA reads TGCAGCGTTCTTGGGGGGTTGAACACTGAAGCTTTCTTT. Its translation: CSVLGGLNTEAFF. This chain connects TRBV29-1 to TRBJ1-1; weak D call: TRBD1 (5 bases). The CDR3 spans 13 residues. V dropped 5 bases and J dropped 0 bases, with 10 bases sitting between them. Germline CDR1 SQVTM, CDR2 ANQGSEA.

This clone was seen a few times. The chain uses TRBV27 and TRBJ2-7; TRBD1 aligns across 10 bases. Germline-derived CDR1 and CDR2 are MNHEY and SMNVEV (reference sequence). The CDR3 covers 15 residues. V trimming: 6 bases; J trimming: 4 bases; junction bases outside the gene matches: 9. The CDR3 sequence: CASRPGQGLGYEQYF. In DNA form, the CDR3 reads TGTGCCAGCAGGCCGGGACAGGGGTTAGGGTACGAGCAGTACTTC.

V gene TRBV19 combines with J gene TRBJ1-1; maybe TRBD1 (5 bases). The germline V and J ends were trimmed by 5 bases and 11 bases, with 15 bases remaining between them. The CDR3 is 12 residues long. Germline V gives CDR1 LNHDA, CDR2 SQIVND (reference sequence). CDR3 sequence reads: CASSPKTAAAFF. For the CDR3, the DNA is TGTGCCAGTAGTCCGAAGACAGCTGCTGCTTTCTTT.

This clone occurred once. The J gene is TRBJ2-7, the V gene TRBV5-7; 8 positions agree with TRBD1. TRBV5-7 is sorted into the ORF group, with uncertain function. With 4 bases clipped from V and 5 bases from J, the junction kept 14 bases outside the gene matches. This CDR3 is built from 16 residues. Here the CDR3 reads CASSRGRRTGIHEQYF. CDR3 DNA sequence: TGTGCCAGCAGCCGGGGGAGAAGGACAGGGATCCACGAGCAGTACTTC.

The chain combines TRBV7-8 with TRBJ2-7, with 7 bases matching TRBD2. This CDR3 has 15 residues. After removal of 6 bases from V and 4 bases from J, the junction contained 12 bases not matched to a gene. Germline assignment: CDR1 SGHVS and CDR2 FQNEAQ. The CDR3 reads CASRADGGSLYEQYF. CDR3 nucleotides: TGTGCCAGCAGGGCTGACGGCGGGAGTCTTTACGAGCAGTACTTC.

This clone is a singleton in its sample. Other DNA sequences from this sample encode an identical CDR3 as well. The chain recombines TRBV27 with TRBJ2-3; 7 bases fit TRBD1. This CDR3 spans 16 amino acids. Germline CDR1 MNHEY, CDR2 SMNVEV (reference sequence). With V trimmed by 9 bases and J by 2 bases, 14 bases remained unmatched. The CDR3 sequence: CASRPRPGTDTDTQYF. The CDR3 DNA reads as TGTGCCAGTAGACCGAGGCCCGGGACAGACACAGATACGCAGTATTTT.

The DNA for the CDR3 is TGCGCCAGCAGCTTTACTCCCGGGACAGGAAACACCATATATTTT. It yields the protein CASSFTPGTGNTIYF. The gene calls are TRBV5-1 and TRBJ1-3, with a weak D call TRBD1 (6 bases). Germline assignment: CDR1 SGHRS and CDR2 YFSETQ. This CDR3 region has 15 residues. V was shortened by 2 bases and J by 4 bases, with 13 bases between the two germline ends. Looking up the rest from reference TRBV5-1 and TRBJ1-3 gives the full variable domain: KAGVTQTPRYLIKTRGQQVTLSCSPISGHRSVSWYQQTPGQGLQFLFEYFSETQRNKGNFPGRFSGRQFSNSRSEMNVSTLELGDSALYLCASSFTPGTGNTIYFGEGSWLTVV.

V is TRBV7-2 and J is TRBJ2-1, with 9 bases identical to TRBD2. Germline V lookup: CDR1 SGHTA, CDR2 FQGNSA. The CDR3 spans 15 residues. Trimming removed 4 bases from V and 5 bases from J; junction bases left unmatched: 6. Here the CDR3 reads CASSSGLAGDNEQFF. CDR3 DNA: TGTGCCAGCAGCTCGGGACTAGCAGGCGACAATGAGCAGTTCTTC.

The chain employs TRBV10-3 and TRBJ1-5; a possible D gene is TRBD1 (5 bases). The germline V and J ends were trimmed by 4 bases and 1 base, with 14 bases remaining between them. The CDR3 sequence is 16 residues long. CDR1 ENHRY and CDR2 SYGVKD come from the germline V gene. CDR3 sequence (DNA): TGTGCCATCAGTGGGCAGGGAGGTCGCAGCAATCAGCCCCAGCATTTT. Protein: CAISGQGGRSNQPQHF.

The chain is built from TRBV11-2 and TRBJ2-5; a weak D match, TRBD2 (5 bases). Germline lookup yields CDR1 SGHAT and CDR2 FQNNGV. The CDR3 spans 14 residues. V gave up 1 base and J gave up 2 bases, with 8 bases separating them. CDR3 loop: CASSLGRIQETQYF. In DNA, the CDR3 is TGTGCCAGCAGCTTAGGGAGGATTCAAGAGACCCAGTACTTC.

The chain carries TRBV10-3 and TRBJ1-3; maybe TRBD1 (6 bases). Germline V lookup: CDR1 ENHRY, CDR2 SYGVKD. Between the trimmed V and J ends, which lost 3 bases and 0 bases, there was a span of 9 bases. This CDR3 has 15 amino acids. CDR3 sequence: CAISDGGLSGNTIYF. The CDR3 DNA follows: TGTGCCATCAGTGATGGGGGCCTCTCTGGAAACACCATATATTTT.

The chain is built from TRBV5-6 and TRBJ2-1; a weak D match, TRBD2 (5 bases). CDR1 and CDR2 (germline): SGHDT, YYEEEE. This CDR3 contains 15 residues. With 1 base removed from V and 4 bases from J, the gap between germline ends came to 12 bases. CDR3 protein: CASSLRNGKYNEQFF. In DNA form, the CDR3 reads TGTGCCAGCAGCTTGCGCAACGGGAAATACAATGAGCAGTTCTTC. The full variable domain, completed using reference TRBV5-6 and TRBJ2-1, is DAGVTQSPTHLIKTRGQQVTLRCSPKSGHDTVSWYQQALGQGPQFIFQYYEEEERQRGNFPDRFSGHQFPNYSSELNVNALLLGDSALYLCASSLRNGKYNEQFFGPGTRLTVL.

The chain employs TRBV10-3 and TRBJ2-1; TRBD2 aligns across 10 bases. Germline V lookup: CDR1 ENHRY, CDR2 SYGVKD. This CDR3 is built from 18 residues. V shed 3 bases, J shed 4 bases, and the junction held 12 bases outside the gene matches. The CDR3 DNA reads TGTGCCATCAGTGACCCCAACGAGGGACTAGCGTTATACAATGAGCAGTTCTTC. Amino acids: CAISDPNEGLALYNEQFF.

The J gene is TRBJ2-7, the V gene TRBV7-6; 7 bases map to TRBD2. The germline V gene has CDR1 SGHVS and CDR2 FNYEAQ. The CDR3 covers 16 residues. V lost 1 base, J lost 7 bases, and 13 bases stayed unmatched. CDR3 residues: CASSLDVVGGPEEQYF. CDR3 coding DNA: TGTGCCAGCAGCTTAGACGTTGTGGGAGGGCCTGAAGAGCAGTACTTC.

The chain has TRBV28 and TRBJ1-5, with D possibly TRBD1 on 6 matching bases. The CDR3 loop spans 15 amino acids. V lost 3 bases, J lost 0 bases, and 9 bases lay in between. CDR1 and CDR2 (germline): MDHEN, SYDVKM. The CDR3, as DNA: TGTGCCAGCAGTTTCGGACAGAATAGCAATCAGCCCCAGCATTTT. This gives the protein CASSFGQNSNQPQHF. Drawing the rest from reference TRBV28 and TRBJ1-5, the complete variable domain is DVKVTQSSRYLVKRTGEKVFLECVQDMDHENMFWYRQDPGLGLRLIYFSYDVKMKEKGDIPEGYSVSREKKERFSLILESASTNQTSMYLCASSFGQNSNQPQHFGDGTRLSIL.

This CDR3 is CASSPESTGPYEQYF. The CDR3 DNA is TGTGCCAGCTCACCTGAATCGACAGGACCTTACGAGCAGTACTTC. The chain combines TRBV18 with TRBJ2-7; possible D gene TRBD1, 6 bases. The CDR3 extends over 15 amino acids. V lost 3 bases to trimming and J lost 4 bases, with 16 bases between them. The germline gives CDR1 KGHSH, CDR2 LQKENI.

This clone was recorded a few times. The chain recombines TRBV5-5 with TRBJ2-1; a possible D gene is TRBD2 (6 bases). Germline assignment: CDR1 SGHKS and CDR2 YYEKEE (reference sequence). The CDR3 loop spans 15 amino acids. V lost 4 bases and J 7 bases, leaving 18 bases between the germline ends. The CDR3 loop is CASSPRRDRRNEQFF. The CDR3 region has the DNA TGTGCCAGCAGCCCTAGGAGGGACCGAAGGAATGAGCAGTTCTTC. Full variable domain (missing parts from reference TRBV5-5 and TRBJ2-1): DAGVTQSPTHLIKTRGQQVTLRCSPISGHKSVSWYQQVLGQGPQFIFQYYEKEERGRGNFPDRFSARQFPNYSSELNVNALLLGDSALYLCASSPRRDRRNEQFFGPGTRLTVL.

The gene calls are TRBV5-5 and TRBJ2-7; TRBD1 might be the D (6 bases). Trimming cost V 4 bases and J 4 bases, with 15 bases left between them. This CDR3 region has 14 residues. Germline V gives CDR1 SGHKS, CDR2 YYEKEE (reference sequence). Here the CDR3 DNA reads TGTGCCAGCAGCGGGGGCCAGATTCTTTACGAGCAGTACTTC. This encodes CASSGGQILYEQYF.

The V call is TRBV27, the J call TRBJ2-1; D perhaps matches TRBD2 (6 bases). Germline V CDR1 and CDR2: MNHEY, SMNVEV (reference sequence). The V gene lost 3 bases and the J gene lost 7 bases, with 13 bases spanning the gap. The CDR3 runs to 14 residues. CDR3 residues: CASSFSPRGNEQFF. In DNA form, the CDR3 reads TGTGCCAGCAGTTTTTCCCCCCGGGGGAATGAGCAGTTCTTC.

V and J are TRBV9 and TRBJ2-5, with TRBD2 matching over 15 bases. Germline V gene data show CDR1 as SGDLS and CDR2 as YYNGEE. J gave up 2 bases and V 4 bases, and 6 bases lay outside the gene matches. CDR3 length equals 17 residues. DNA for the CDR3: TGTGCCAGCAGCCCCGGGACTAGCGGGGGGCATCAAGAGACCCAGTACTTC. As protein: CASSPGTSGGHQETQYF.